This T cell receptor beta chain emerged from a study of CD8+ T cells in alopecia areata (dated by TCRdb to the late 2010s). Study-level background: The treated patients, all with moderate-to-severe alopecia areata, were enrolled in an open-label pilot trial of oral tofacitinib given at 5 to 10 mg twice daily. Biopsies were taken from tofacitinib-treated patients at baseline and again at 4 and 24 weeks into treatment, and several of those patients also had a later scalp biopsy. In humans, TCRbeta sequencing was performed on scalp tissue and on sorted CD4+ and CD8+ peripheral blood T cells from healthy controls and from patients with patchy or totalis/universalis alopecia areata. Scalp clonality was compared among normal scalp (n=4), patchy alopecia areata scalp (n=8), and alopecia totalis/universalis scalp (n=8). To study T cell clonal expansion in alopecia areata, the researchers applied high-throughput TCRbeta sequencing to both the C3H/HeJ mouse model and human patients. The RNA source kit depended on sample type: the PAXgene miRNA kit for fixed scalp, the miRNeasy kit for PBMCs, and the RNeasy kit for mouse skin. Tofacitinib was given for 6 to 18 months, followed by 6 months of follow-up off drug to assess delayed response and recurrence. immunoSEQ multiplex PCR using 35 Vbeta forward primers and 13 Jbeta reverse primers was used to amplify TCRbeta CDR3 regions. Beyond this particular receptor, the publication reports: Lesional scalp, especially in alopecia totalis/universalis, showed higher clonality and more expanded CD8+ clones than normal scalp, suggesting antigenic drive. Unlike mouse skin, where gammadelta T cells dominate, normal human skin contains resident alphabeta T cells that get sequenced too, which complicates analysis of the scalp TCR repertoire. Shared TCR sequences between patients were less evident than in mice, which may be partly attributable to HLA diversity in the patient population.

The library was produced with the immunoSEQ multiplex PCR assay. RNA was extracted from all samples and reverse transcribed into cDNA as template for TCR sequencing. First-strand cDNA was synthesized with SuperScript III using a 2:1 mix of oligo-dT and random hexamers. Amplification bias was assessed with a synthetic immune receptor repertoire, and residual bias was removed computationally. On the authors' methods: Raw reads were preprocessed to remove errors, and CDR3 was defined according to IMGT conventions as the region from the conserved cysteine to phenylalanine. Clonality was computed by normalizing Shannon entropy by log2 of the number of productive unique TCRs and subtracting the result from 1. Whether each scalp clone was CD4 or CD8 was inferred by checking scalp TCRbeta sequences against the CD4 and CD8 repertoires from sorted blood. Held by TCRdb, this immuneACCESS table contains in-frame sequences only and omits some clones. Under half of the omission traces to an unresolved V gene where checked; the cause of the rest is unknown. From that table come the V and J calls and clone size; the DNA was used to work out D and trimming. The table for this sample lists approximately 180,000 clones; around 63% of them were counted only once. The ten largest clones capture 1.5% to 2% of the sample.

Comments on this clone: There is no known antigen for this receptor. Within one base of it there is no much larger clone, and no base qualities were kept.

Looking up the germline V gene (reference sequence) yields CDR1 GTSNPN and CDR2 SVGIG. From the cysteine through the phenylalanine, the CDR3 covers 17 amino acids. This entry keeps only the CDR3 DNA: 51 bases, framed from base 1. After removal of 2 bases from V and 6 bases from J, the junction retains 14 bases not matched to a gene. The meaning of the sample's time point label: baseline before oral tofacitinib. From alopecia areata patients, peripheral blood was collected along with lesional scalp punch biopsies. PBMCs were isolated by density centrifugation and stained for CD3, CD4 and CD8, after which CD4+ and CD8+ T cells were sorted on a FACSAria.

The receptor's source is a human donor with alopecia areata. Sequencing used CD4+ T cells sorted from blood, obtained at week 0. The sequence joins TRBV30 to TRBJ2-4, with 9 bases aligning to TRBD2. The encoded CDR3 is CAWSPPQRGAVGNIQYF. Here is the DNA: TGTGCCTGGAGTCCGCCTCAGCGGGGGGCTGTGGGAAACATTCAGTACTTC.